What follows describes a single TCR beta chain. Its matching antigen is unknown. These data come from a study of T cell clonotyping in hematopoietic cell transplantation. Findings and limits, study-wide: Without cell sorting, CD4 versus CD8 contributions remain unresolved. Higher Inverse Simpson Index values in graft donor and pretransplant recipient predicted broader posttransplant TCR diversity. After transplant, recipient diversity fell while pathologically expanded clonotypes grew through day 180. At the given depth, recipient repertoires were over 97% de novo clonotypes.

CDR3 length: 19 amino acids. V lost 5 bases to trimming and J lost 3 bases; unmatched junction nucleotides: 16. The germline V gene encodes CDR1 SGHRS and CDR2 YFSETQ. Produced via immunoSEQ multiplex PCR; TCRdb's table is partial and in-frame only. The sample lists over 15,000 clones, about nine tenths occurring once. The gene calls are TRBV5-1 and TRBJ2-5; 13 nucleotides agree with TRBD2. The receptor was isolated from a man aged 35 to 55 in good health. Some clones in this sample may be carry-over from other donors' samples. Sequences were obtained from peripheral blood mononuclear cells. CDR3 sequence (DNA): TGCGCCAGCAGTCGGTCCCCGACTAGCGGGGGGCGAACAAAAGAGACCCAGTACTTC. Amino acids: CASSRSPTSGGRTKETQYF.